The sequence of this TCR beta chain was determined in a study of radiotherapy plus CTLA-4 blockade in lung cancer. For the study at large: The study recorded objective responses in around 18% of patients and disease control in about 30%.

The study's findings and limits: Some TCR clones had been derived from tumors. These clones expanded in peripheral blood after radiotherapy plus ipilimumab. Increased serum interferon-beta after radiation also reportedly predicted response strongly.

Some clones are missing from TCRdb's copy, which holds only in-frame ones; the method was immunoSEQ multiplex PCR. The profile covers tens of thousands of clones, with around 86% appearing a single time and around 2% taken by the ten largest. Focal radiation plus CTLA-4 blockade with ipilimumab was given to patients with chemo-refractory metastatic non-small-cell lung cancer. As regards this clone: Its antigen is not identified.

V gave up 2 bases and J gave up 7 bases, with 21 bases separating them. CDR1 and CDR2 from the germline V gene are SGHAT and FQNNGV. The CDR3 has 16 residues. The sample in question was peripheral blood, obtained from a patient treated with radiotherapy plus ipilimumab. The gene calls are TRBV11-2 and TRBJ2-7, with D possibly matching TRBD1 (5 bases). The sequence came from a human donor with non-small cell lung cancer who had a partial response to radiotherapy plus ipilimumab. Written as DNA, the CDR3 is TGTGCCAGCAGCTTATCTAGGGGCAGGACCTCTCGGGAGCAGTACTTC. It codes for CASSLSRGRTSREQYF.